This T cell receptor (beta chain) derives from a study of healthy donors' naive CD4 and CD8 T cells. A linear amplification protocol produced the TCR libraries from around 500 ng of total RNA. TCRdb ran MiXCR on the reads and lists one entry per CDR3 protein. The sample shows approximately 180,000 distinct CDR3 sequences, over 60% of them seen only once. This CDR3 is built from 13 residues. Germline-derived CDR1 and CDR2 are MNHEY and SVGEGT. V dropped 6 bases and J dropped 7; count of bases not matched to a gene: 8. The chain has TRBV6-2 or TRBV6-3 and TRBJ2-5, with 7 bases identical to TRBD2. The source material was naive CD4+ and CD8+ T cells sorted from blood, pooled from several donors. This receptor was obtained from a pool of human donors in good health; the sample pools cells from several healthy donors. This CDR3 is CASSQSGKLTQYF. The CDR3 DNA follows: TGTGCCAGCAGCCAGAGCGGGAAGTTGACCCAGTACTTC.